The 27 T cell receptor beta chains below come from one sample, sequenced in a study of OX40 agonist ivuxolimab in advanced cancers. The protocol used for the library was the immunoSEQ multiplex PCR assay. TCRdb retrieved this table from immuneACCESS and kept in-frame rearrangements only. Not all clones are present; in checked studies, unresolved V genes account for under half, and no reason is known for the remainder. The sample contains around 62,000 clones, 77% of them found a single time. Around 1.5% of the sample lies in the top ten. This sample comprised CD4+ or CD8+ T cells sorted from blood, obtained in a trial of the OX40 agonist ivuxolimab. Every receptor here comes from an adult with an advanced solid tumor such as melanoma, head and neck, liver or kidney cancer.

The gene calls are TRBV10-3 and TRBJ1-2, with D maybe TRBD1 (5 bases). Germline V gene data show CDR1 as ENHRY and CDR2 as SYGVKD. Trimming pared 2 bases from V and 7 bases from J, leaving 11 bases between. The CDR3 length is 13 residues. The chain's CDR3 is CAISEVGAGGYTF. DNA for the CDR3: TGTGCCATCAGTGAGGTCGGGGCGGGTGGCTACACCTTC.

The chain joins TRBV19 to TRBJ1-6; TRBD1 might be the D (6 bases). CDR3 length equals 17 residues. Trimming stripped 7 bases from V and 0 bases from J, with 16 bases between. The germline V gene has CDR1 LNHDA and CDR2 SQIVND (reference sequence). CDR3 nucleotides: TGTGCCAGTAATAGGGGGACGGGGAGCTCCTATAATTCACCCCTCCACTTT. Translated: CASNRGTGSSYNSPLHF.

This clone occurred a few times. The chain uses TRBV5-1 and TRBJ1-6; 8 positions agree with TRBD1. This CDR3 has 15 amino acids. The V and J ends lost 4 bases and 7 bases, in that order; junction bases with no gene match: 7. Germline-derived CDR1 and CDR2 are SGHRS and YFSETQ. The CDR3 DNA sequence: TGCGCCAGCAGCACCGGGACAGGTCCCAATTCACCCCTCCACTTT. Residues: CASSTGTGPNSPLHF.

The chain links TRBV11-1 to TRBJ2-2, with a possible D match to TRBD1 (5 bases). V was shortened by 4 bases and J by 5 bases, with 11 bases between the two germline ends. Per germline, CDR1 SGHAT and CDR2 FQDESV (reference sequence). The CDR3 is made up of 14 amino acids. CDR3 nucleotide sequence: TGTGCCAGCAGCTCCCTTCCAGGGACCGGGGAGCTGTTTTTT. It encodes CASSSLPGTGELFF.

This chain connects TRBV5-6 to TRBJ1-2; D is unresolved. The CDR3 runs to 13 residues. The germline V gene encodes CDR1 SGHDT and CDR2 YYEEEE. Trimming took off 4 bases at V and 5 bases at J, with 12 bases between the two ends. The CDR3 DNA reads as TGTGCCAGCAGCCTGGACGGCTTATATGGCTACACCTTC. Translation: CASSLDGLYGYTF.

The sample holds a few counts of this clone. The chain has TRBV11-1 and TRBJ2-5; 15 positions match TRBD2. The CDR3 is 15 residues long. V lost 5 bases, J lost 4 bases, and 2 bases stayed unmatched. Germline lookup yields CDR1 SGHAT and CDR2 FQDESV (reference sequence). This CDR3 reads CASSLGLAGGETQYF. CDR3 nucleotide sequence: TGTGCCAGCAGCCTGGGACTAGCGGGGGGAGAGACCCAGTACTTC.

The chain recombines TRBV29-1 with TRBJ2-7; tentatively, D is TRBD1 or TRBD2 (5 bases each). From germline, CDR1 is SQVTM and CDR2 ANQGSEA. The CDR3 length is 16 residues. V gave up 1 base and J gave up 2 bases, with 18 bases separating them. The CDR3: CSVEGPEGKGAYEQYF. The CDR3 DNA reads TGCAGCGTTGAAGGGCCTGAGGGGAAAGGGGCCTACGAGCAGTACTTC.

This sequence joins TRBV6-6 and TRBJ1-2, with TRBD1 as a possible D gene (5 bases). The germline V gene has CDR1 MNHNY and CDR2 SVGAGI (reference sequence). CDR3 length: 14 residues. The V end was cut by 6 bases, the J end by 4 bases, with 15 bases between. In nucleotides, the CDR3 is TGTGCCAGCAGATTTAGGGACTCAAGCTATGGCTACACCTTC. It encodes CASRFRDSSYGYTF.

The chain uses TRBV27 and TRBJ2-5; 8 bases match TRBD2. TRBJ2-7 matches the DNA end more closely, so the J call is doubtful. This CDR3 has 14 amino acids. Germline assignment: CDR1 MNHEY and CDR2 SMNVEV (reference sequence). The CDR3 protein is CASRRAGALNEQYF. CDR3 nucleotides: TGTGCCAGCAGAAGAGCGGGAGCGCTCAACGAGCAGTACTTC.

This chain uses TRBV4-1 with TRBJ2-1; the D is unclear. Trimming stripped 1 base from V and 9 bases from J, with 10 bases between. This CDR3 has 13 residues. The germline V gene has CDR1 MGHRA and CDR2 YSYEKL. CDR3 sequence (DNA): TGCGCCAGCAGCCAAGGTCAAGCCTTTGAGCAGTTCTTC. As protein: CASSQGQAFEQFF.

The CDR3 DNA reads TGTGCCAGCAGTGAATCGTGGGACAGTTTCCAAGAGACCCAGTACTTC. This codes for CASSESWDSFQETQYF. The V and J genes are TRBV25-1 and TRBJ2-5; 7 nucleotides agree with TRBD1. Germline CDR1 is MGHDK and CDR2 is SYGVNS. This CDR3 has 16 amino acids. The V segment lost 1 base and the J segment 1 base; nucleotides outside the gene matches: 6.

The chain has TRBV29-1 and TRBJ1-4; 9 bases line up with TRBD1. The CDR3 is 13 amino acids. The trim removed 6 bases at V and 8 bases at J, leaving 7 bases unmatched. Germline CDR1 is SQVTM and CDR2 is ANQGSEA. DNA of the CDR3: TGCAGCGTCCTTCGACAGGGGGGGGAAAAACTGTTTTTT. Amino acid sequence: CSVLRQGGEKLFF.

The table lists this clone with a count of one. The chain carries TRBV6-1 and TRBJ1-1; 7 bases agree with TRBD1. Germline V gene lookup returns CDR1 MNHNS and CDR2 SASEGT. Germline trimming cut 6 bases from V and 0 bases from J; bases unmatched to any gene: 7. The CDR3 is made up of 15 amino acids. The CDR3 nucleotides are TGTGCCAGCAGCCCAGGGACAGCCATGAACACTGAAGCTTTCTTT. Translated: CASSPGTAMNTEAFF.

DNA of the CDR3: TGTGCCAGCGAGGGGGACCGGGTTAAAGCTTTCTTT. Its translation: CASEGDRVKAFF. The chain couples TRBV2 to TRBJ1-1, with TRBD1 as a possible D gene (6 bases). V was shortened by 8 bases and J by 9 bases, with 16 bases between the two germline ends. This CDR3 has 12 residues. Germline loops: CDR1 SNHLY, CDR2 FYNNEI.

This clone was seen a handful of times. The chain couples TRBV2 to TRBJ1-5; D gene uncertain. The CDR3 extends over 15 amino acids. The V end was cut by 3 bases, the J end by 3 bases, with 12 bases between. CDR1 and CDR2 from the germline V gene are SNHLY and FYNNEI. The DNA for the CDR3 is TGTGCCAGCAGTGACGGTGTCAACCTCAATCAGCCCCAGCATTTT. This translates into CASSDGVNLNQPQHF. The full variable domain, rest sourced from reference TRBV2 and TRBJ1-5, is EPEVTQTPSHQVTQMGQEVILRCVPISNHLYFYWYRQILGQKVEFLVSFYNNEISEKSEIFDDQFSVERPDGSNFTLKIRSTKLEDSAMYFCASSDGVNLNQPQHFGDGTRLSIL.

The CDR3 protein is CASSLGGTYSYEQYF. The CDR3 DNA is TGTGCCAGCAGCTTAGGGGGTACCTACTCCTACGAGCAGTACTTC. The V call is TRBV7-6, the J call TRBJ2-7; the D is unclear. Trimming removed 1 base at V and 0 bases at J, with 10 bases between. In germline, CDR1 is SGHVS, CDR2 FNYEAQ. This CDR3 region has 15 residues.

The CDR3 spells CASSLEPGLAGGRYEQYF. DNA for the CDR3: TGTGCCAGCAGCTTAGAACCGGGACTAGCGGGGGGGCGGTACGAGCAGTACTTC. The chain has TRBV12-1 and TRBJ2-7; TRBD2 is taken as the D call from the table, unchecked against the DNA. TRBV12-1 is listed as a pseudogene. This CDR3 comprises 18 residues.

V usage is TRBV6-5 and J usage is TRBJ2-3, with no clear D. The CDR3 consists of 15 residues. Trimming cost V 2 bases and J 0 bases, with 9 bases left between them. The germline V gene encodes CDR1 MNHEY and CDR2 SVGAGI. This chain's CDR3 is CASSYRATSTDTQYF. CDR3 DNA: TGTGCCAGCAGTTACCGGGCAACTAGCACAGATACGCAGTATTTT.

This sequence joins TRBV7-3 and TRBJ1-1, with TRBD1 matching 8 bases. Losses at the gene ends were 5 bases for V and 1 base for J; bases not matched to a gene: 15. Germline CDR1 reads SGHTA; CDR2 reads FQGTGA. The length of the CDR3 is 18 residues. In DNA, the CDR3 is TGTGCCAGCAGCCTAAACCCCCTAACAGGGGGTACGAACACTGAAGCTTTCTTT. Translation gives CASSLNPLTGGTNTEAFF.

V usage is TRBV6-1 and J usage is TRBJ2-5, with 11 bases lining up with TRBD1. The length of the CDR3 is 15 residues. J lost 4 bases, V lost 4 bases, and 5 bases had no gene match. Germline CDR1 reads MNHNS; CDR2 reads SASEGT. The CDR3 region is CASSGAGQGGETQYF. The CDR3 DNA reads TGTGCCAGCAGTGGGGCGGGACAGGGGGGAGAGACCCAGTACTTC.

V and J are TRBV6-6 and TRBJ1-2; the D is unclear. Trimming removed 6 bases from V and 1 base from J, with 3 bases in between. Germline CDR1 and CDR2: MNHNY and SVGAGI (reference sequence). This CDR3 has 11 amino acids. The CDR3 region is CASRNNYGYTF. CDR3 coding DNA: TGTGCCAGCAGAAATAACTATGGCTACACCTTC.

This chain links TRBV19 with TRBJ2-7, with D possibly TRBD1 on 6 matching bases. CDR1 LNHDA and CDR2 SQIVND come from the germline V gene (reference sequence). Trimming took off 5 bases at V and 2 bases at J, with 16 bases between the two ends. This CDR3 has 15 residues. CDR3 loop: CASSPLFGGTYEQYF. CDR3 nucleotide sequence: TGTGCCAGTAGTCCTCTATTTGGGGGCACCTACGAGCAGTACTTC.

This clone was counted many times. The CDR3 bases are TGCGCCAGCAGCCAGGGGGGGTTTGATTCACCCCTCCACTTT. It specifies CASSQGGFDSPLHF. The chain combines TRBV5-1 with TRBJ1-6, with TRBD1 identical over 7 bases. V lost 4 bases to trimming and J lost 8 bases; unmatched junction nucleotides: 6. Germline lookup yields CDR1 SGHRS and CDR2 YFSETQ. The length of the CDR3 is 14 residues.

CDR3 loop: CASSQDAASGGVGANEQFF. The CDR3 DNA reads TGCGCCAGCAGCCAAGATGCGGCTAGCGGGGGGGTAGGGGCGAATGAGCAGTTCTTC. This chain joins TRBV4-1 and TRBJ2-1, with 12 nucleotides matching TRBD2. Germline CDR1 is MGHRA and CDR2 is YSYEKL. The CDR3 consists of 19 residues. V shed 0 bases, J shed 7 bases, and the junction held 13 bases outside the gene matches.

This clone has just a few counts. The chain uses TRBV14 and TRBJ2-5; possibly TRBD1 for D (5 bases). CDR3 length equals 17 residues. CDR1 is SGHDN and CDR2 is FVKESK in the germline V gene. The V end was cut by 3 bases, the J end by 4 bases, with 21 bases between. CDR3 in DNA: TGTGCCAGCAGCCACCCCGAGTTGGGGCGGCGGAGAGAGACCCAGTACTTC. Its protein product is CASSHPELGRRRETQYF.

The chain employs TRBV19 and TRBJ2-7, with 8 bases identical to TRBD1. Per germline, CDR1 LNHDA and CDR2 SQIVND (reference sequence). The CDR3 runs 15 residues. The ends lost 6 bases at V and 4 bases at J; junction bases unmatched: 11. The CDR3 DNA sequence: TGTGCCAGTAGACTGGACAGGGATGTCCGATACGAGCAGTACTTC. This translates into CASRLDRDVRYEQYF. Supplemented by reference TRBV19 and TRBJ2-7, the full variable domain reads DGGITQSPKYLFRKEGQNVTLSCEQNLNHDAMYWYRQDPGQGLRLIYYSQIVNDFQKGDIAEGYSVSREKKESFPLTVTSAQKNPTAFYLCASRLDRDVRYEQYFGPGTRLTVT.

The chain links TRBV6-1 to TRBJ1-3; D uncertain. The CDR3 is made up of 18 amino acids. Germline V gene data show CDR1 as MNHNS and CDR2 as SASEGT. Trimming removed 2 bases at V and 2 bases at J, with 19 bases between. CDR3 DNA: TGTGCCAGCAGTGAATACGGGATGAGACATACTACTGGAAACACCATATATTTT. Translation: CASSEYGMRHTTGNTIYF.